A single sample gave rise to the 2 T cell receptor beta chains below, sequenced in a study of radiotherapy plus CTLA-4 blockade in lung cancer. The repertoire was sequenced with immunoSEQ multiplex PCR; TCRdb's copy has only in-frame clones and lacks some. This sample has fewer than 140,000 clones, with approximately 87% found just once. Specimen: peripheral blood, collected from a patient treated with radiotherapy plus ipilimumab. These receptors were collected from a human donor with non-small cell lung cancer that progressed on radiotherapy plus ipilimumab. Some clones in this sample may be carry-over from other donors' samples.

The chain couples TRBV7-3 to TRBJ2-2, with D hard to call. Between the trimmed V and J ends, which lost 5 bases and 7 bases, there was a span of 14 bases. Germline loops: CDR1 SGHTA, CDR2 FQGTGA. The CDR3 covers 14 residues. For the CDR3, the DNA is TGTGCCAGCAGCAACAAGGTTCTGAGCGGGGAGCTGTTTTTT. Encoded protein: CASSNKVLSGELFF.

A few counts support this clone. In DNA, the CDR3 is TGCGCCAGCAGCCAAGACGGGACAGGGCACTCACCCCTCCACTTT. Its translation is CASSQDGTGHSPLHF. The chain is built from TRBV4-3 and TRBJ1-6, with TRBD1 matching 9 bases. Germline lookup yields CDR1 LGHNA and CDR2 YSLEER. Trimming removed 0 bases from V and 10 bases from J; junction bases left unmatched: 4. The CDR3 runs 15 residues.